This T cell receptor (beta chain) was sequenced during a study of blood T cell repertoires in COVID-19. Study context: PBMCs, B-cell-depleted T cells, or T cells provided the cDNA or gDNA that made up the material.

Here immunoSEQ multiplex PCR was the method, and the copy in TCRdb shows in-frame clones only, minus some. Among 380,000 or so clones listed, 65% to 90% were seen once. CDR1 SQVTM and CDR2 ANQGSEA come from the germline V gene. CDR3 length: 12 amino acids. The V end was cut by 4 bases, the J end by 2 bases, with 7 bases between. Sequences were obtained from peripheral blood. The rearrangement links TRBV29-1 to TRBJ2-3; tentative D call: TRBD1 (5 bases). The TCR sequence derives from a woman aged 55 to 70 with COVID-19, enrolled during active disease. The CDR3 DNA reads TGCAGCGTTGGACAGATCACAGATACGCAGTATTTT. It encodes CSVGQITDTQYF.